One and the same sample provided the 5 T cell receptor beta chains below, sequenced in a study of T cell responses to AZD1222 COVID-19 vaccine. Here immunoSEQ multiplex PCR was the method, and the copy in TCRdb shows in-frame clones only, minus some. The profile shows about 150,000 clones, about 87% of them singletons. Sequences were derived from peripheral blood, sampled on day 0 of AZD1222 vaccination. The receptors were gathered from an adult in good health.

The chain is built from TRBV15 and TRBJ1-2, with TRBD1 as a possible D gene (6 bases). CDR3 length: 15 residues. With 3 bases removed from V and 7 bases from J, the gap between germline ends came to 18 bases. The germline gives CDR1 LNHNV, CDR2 YYDKDF (reference sequence). The CDR3 reads CATSRGGADGSGYTF. The CDR3 coding sequence is TGTGCCACCAGCAGGGGGGGGGCGGACGGCAGTGGCTACACCTTC.

V gene TRBV3-1 (or the pseudogene TRBV3-2) combines with J gene TRBJ1-2; D possibly corresponds to TRBD1 (6 bases). This CDR3 spans 17 amino acids. In germline, CDR1 is LGHDT, CDR2 YNNKEL (reference sequence). With 1 base removed from V and 4 bases from J, the gap between germline ends came to 19 bases. CDR3 in DNA: TGTGCCAGCAGCCAAGGCACCTCAGGGGTAATGGGCTATGGCTACACCTTC. It yields the protein CASSQGTSGVMGYGYTF.

The chain carries TRBV2 and TRBJ1-5, with TRBD1 identical over 9 bases. V lost 5 bases and J lost 4; bases outside the gene matches: 3. The CDR3 has 14 residues. Germline CDR1 SNHLY, CDR2 FYNNEI. CDR3 coding DNA: TGTGCCAGCAGTCCCGGGACAGGGAATCAGCCCCAGCATTTT. Translating gives CASSPGTGNQPQHF.

This sequence joins TRBV18 and TRBJ2-4; D gene uncertain. Germline values: CDR1 KGHSH, CDR2 LQKENI. V shed 3 bases and J shed 3 bases, with 12 bases lying between them. The CDR3 consists of 15 residues. As DNA, the CDR3 is TGTGCCAGCTCACCCGGTAATATTGACAAAAACATTCAGTACTTC. Translation: CASSPGNIDKNIQYF.

The chain combines TRBV27 with TRBJ1-1; D is unclear. The CDR3 covers 15 residues. Germline V CDR1 and CDR2: MNHEY, SMNVEV (reference sequence). V lost 0 bases and J lost 1, with 9 bases in between. CDR3 amino acids: CASSLSVAGNTEAFF. The DNA for the CDR3 is TGTGCCAGCAGTTTATCGGTCGCAGGGAACACTGAAGCTTTCTTT.